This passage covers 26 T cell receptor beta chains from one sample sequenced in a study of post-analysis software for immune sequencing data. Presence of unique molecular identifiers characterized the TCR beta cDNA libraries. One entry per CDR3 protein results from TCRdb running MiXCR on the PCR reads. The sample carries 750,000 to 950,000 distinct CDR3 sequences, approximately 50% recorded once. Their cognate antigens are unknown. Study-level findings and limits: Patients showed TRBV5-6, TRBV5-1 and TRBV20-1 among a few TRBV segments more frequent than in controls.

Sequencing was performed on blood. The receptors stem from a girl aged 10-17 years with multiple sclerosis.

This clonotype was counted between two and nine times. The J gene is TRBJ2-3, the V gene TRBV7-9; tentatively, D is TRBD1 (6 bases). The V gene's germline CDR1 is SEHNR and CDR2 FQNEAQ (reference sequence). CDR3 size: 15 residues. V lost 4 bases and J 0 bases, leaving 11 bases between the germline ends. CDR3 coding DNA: TGTGCCAGCAGCTCCGGGACAAGGAGCACAGATACGCAGTATTTT. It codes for CASSSGTRSTDTQYF.

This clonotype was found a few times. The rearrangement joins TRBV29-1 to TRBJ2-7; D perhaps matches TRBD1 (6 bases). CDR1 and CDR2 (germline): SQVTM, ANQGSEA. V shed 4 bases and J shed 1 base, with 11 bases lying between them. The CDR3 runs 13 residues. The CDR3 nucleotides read TGCAGCGTTGCGATGACAGGATCCTACGAGCAGTACTTC. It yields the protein CSVAMTGSYEQYF.

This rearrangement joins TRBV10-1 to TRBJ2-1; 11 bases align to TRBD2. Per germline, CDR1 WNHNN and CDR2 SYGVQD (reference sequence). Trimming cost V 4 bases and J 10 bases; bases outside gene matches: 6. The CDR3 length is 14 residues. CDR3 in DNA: TGCGCCAGCAGTGCTAGCGGGAGGCCCTGGGAGCAGTTCTTC. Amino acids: CASSASGRPWEQFF.

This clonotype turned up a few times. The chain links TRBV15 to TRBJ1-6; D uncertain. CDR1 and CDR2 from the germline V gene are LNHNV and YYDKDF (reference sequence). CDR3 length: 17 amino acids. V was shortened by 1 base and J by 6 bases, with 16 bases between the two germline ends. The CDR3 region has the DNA TGTGCCACCAGCAGAGCTGGGTCGGCGCTGGCTAATTCACCCCTCCACTTT. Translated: CATSRAGSALANSPLHF.

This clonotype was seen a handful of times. CDR3: CASRDQGVQETQYF. The CDR3 nucleotides read TGTGCCAGCAGAGACCAGGGGGTTCAAGAGACCCAGTACTTC. The rearrangement links TRBV28 to TRBJ2-5; 7 bases match TRBD1. Germline V CDR1 and CDR2: MDHEN, SYDVKM. The CDR3 has 14 residues. V lost 6 bases and J lost 2; bases outside the gene matches: 6.

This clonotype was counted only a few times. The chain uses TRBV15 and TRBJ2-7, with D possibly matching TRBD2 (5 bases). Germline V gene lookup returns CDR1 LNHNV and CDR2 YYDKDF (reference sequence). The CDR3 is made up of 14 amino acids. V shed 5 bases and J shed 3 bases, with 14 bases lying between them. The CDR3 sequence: CATSGGLTVYEQYF. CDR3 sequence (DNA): TGTGCCACCAGCGGAGGTCTTACAGTCTACGAGCAGTACTTC.

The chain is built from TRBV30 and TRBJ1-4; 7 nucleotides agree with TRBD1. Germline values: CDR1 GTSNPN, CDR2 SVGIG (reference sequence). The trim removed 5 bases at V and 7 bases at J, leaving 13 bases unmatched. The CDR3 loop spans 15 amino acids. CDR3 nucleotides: TGTGCCTGGGGCCCGGGCGCAGGGGGGAGTGAAAAACTGTTTTTT. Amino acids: CAWGPGAGGSEKLFF.

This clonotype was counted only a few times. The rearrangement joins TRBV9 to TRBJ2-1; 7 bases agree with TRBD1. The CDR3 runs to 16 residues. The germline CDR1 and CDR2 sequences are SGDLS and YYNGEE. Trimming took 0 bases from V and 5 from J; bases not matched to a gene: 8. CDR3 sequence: CASSVDPTGSNNEQFF. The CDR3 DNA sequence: TGTGCCAGCAGCGTAGACCCGACAGGGAGTAACAATGAGCAGTTCTTC.

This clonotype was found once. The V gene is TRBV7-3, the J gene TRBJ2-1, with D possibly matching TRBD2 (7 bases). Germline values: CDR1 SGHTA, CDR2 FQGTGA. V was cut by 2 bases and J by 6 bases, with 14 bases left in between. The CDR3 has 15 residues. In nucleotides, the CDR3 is TGTGCCAGCAGCTTAGGCGGGGGAGGGGGCAATGAGCAGTTCTTC. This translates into CASSLGGGGGNEQFF.

The CDR3, as DNA: TGCGCCAGCAGCCGACCCGGGACAGGGGTGAACACTGAAGCTTTCTTT. It translates to CASSRPGTGVNTEAFF. V is TRBV5-1 and J is TRBJ1-1; TRBD1 agrees at 10 bases. Per the germline V gene, CDR1 is SGHRS and CDR2 is YFSETQ. V lost 4 bases to trimming and J lost 0 bases; unmatched junction nucleotides: 6. This CDR3 spans 16 amino acids.

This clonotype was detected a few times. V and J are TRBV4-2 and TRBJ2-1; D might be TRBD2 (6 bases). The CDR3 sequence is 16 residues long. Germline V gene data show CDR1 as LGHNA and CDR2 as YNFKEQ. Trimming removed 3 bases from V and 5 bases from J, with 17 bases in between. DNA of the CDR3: TGTGCCAGCAGCCAGCCGGTGGGGGGTGGTGACAATGAGCAGTTCTTC. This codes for CASSQPVGGGDNEQFF.

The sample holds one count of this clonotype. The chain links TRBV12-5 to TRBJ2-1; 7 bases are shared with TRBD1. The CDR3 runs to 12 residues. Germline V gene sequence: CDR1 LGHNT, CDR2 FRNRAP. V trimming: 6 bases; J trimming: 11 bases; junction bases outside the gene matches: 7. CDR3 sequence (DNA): TGTGCTAGTGGGCACCGGGGACAGAAGCAGTTCTTC. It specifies CASGHRGQKQFF.

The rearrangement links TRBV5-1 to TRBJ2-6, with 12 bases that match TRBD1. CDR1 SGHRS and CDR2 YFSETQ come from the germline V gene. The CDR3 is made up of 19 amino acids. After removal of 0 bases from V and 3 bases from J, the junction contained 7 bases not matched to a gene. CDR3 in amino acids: CASSLEVGQGAGGANVLTF. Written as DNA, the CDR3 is TGCGCCAGCAGCTTGGAGGTGGGACAGGGGGCTGGTGGGGCCAACGTCCTGACTTTC.

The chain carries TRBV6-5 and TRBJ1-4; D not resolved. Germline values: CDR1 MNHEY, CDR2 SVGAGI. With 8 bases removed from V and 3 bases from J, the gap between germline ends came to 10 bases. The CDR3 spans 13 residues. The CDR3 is CASRVGANEKLFF. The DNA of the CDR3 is TGTGCCAGCCGGGTCGGAGCTAATGAAAAACTGTTTTTT.

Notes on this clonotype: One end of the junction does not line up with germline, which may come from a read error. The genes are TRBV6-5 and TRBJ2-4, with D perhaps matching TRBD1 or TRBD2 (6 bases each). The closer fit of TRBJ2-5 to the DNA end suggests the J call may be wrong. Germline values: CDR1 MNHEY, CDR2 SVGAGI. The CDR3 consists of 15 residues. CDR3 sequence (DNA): TGTGGCAGCAGTTACTCCGGCAGGGGAGGAGAGACCCAGTACTTC. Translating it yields CGSSYSGRGGETQYF.

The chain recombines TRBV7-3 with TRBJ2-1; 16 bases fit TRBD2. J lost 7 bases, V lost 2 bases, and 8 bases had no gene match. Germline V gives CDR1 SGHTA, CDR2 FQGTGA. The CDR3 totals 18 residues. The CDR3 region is CASSLGTSGGAGENEQFF. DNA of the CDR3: TGTGCCAGCAGCTTAGGGACTAGCGGGGGGGCGGGGGAGAATGAGCAGTTCTTC.

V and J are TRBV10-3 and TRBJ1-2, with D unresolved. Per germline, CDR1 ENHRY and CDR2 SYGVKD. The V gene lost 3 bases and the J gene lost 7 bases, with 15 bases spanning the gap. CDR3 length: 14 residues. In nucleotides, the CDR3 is TGTGCCATCAGTGATGGGTCCGGGGTTGGTGGCTACACCTTC. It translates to CAISDGSGVGGYTF.

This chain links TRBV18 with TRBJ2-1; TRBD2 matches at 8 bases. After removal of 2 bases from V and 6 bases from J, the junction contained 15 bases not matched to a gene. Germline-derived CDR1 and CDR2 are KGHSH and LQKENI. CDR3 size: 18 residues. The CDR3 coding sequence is TGTGCCAGCTCACCAGGACTCAGCGGGGGTTTACCCCTCAATGAGCAGTTCTTC. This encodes CASSPGLSGGLPLNEQFF.

CDR3 bases: TGCGCCAGCAGCCCGGACAGTATTCCCTACGAGCAGTACTTC. Its translation is CASSPDSIPYEQYF. The chain carries TRBV5-1 and TRBJ2-4; maybe TRBD1 (6 bases). The end of the DNA fits TRBJ2-7 better, so the J call may be wrong. Germline CDR1 is SGHRS and CDR2 is YFSETQ. CDR3 length: 14 amino acids.

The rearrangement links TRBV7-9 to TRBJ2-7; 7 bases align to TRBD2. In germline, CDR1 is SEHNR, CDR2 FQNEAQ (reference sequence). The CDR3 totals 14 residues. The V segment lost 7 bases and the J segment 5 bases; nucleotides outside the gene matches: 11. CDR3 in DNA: TGTGCCAGCACCGGCGGAGCGGGATTCAACGAGCAGTACTTC. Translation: CASTGGAGFNEQYF.

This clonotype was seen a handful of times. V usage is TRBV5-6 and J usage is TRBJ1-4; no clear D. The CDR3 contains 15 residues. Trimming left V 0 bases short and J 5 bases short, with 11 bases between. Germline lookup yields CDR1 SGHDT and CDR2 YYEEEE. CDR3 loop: CASSLARFGNEKLFF. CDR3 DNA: TGTGCCAGCAGCTTGGCCAGGTTTGGAAATGAAAAACTGTTTTTT. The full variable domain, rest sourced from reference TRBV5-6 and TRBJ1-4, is DAGVTQSPTHLIKTRGQQVTLRCSPKSGHDTVSWYQQALGQGPQFIFQYYEEEERQRGNFPDRFSGHQFPNYSSELNVNALLLGDSALYLCASSLARFGNEKLFFGSGTQLSVL.

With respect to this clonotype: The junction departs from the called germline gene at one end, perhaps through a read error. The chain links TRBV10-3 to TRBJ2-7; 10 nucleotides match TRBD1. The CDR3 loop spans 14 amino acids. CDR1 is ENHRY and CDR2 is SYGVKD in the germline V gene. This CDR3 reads CAIRESGQGYEQYF. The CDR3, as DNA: TGTGCCATCAGGGAGTCGGGACAGGGGTACGAGCAGTACTTC.

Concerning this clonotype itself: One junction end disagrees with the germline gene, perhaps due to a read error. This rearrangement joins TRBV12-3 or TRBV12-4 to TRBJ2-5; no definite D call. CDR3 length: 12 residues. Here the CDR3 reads CTSSRNQETQYF. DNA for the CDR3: TGTACCAGCAGCCGGAACCAAGAGACCCAGTACTTC.

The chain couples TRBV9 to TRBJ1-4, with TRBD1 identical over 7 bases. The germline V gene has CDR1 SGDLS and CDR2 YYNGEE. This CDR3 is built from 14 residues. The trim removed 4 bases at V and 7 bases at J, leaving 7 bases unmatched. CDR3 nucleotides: TGTGCCAGCAGCCCCGACAGGGATCGTGAAAAACTGTTTTTT. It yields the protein CASSPDRDREKLFF.

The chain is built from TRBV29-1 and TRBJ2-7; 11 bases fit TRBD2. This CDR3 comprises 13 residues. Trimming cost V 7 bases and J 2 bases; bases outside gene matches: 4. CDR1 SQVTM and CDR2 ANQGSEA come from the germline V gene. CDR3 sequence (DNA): TGCAGCGCCAAGACTAGCGGGGCCTACGAGCAGTACTTC. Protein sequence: CSAKTSGAYEQYF.

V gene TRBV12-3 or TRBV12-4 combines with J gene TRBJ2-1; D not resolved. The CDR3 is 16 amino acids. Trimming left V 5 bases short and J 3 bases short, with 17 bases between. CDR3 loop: CASSPGFWQNYNEQFF. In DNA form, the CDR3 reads TGTGCCAGCAGTCCCGGATTCTGGCAGAACTACAATGAGCAGTTCTTC.